This T cell receptor beta chain was profiled in a study of blood T cell repertoires in COVID-19. Study background: Acute and convalescent COVID-19 specimens originated in the United States, Italy and Spain. Sample material is recorded as cDNA or gDNA derived from T cells, B-cell-depleted T cells, or PBMCs.

CDR1 is GTSNPN and CDR2 is SVGIG in the germline V gene (reference sequence). The germline V and J ends were trimmed by 3 bases and 1 base, with 10 bases remaining between them. The length of the CDR3 is 14 residues. Seattle cases were enrolled at active infection and followed longitudinally. In the study's own analysis: Reference gene primer amplification yielded estimated nucleated cell counts. The data were produced by immunoSEQ multiplex PCR, yet TCRdb's version contains in-frame clones alone and is incomplete. That table is the source of V, J and clone size, and D and trimming were worked out from the DNA. There are about 250,000 clones in the sample; 75% to 85% occur only once, and 4.5% to 6% lies in the top ten.

The sample was peripheral blood. V usage is TRBV30 and J usage is TRBJ1-5; D gene unclear. The TCR originated in a man aged 50 to 59 with COVID-19, enrolled during active disease. Here the CDR3 reads CAWRSPRSNQPQHF. The CDR3 coding sequence is TGTGCCTGGAGGTCCCCCAGGAGCAATCAGCCCCAGCATTTT. The entire variable domain, with the rest obtained from reference TRBV30 and TRBJ1-5, is as follows: SQTIHQWPATLVQPVGSPLSLECTVEGTSNPNLYWYRQAAGRGLQLLFYSVGIGQISSEVPQNLSASRPQDRQFILSSKKLLLSDSGFYLCAWRSPRSNQPQHFGDGTRLSIL.